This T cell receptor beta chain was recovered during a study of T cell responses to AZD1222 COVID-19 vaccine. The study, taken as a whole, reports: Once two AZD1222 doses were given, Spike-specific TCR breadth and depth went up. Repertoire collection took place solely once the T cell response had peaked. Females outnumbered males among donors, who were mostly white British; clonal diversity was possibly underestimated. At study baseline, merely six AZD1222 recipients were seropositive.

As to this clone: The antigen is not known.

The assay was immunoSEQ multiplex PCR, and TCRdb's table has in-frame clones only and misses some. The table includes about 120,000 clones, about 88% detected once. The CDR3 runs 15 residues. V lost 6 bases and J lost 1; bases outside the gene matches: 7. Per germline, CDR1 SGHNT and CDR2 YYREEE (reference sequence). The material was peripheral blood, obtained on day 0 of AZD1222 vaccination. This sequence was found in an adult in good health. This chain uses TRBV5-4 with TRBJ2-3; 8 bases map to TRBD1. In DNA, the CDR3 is TGTGCCAGCACAACGACAGGGGTCGGCACAGATACGCAGTATTTT. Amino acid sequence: CASTTTGVGTDTQYF.